The 20 T cell receptor beta chains below were found in one sample sequenced in a study of hypomethylating agent response in myelodysplastic syndrome. Here immunoSEQ multiplex PCR was the method, and the copy in TCRdb shows in-frame clones only, minus some. The sample yields a few thousand clones, roughly 78% seen once. The sequences come from bone marrow, collected before or after starting hypomethylating agent treatment for myelodysplastic syndrome (not recorded which). The receptors originated from a human donor with myelodysplastic syndrome.

The chain uses TRBV10-1 and TRBJ1-1; D remains ambiguous. CDR3 length equals 17 residues. Germline V lookup: CDR1 WNHNN, CDR2 SYGVQD (reference sequence). V lost 0 bases and J 0 bases, leaving 14 bases between the germline ends. CDR3 in DNA: TGCGCCAGCAGTGAGTCATCGGGAGACACCATGAACACTGAAGCTTTCTTT. It translates to CASSESSGDTMNTEAFF.

V and J are TRBV6-6 and TRBJ2-7; 7 bases line up with TRBD1. The CDR3 sequence is 12 residues long. Germline V gene sequence: CDR1 MNHNY, CDR2 SVGAGI (reference sequence). Trimming took 8 bases from V and 3 from J; bases not matched to a gene: 4. In DNA, the CDR3 is TGTGCCAGCCGGGACAGAGACTACGAGCAGTACTTC. Its translation: CASRDRDYEQYF.

The chain employs TRBV29-1 and TRBJ1-5, with 10 bases lining up with TRBD1. The CDR3 consists of 14 residues. Germline-derived CDR1 and CDR2 are SQVTM and ANQGSEA. J was trimmed by 4 bases and V by 6 bases; bases with no gene match: 6. For the CDR3, the DNA is TGCAGCGTCCGGGACAGGGGCAATAATCAGCCCCAGCATTTT. Encoded protein: CSVRDRGNNQPQHF.

This clone showed up just once. The chain couples TRBV5-1 to TRBJ1-3; D ambiguous. The CDR3 has 18 residues. V lost 0 bases and J 1 base, leaving 17 bases between the germline ends. CDR1 is SGHRS and CDR2 is YFSETQ in the germline V gene. This chain's CDR3 is CASSLGWSRTESGNTIYF. CDR3 sequence (DNA): TGCGCCAGCAGCTTGGGCTGGAGTAGGACTGAATCTGGAAACACCATATATTTT.

In regard to this clone: The same CDR3 can be traced to other DNA sequences in this sample. The chain employs TRBV10-3 and TRBJ2-2; TRBD1 matches 11 bases. CDR3 length equals 14 residues. V lost 6 bases and J lost 6; bases outside the gene matches: 3. Germline loops: CDR1 ENHRY, CDR2 SYGVKD. CDR3 in amino acids: CAIRRGQGAGELFF. Here the CDR3 DNA reads TGTGCCATCAGGAGGGGACAGGGGGCCGGGGAGCTGTTTTTT.

The chain combines TRBV10-3 with TRBJ2-2; tentative D call: TRBD2 (6 bases). The CDR3 length is 16 residues. Per the germline V gene, CDR1 is ENHRY and CDR2 is SYGVKD. V dropped 7 bases and J dropped 4 bases, with 19 bases sitting between them. The CDR3 loop is CAITDGSGRSTGELFF. As DNA, the CDR3 is TGTGCCATCACGGACGGGAGTGGTCGGAGCACCGGGGAGCTGTTTTTT.

The rearrangement uses TRBV28 and TRBJ2-3; the D is unclear. The CDR3 runs 19 residues. The germline CDR1 and CDR2 sequences are MDHEN and SYDVKM. V was pared by 6 bases and J by 4 bases, with 29 bases between. The CDR3 DNA reads as TGTGCCAGCAGCTTCCCGAGGCAACCAAAGGACGGTGCGTCAGATACGCAGTATTTT. Its protein product is CASSFPRQPKDGASDTQYF.

The CDR3 loop reads CASSEGGQGTDTQYF. In nucleotides, the CDR3 is TGTGCCAGCAGTGAGGGGGGGCAGGGCACAGATACGCAGTATTTT. The chain employs TRBV6-1 and TRBJ2-3; D might be TRBD2 (7 bases). This CDR3 is 15 amino acids long. CDR1 and CDR2 (germline): MNHNS, SASEGT. V lost 3 bases, J lost 1 base, and 11 bases lay in between.

The genes are TRBV7-3 and TRBJ2-3, with D unresolved. This CDR3 is built from 15 residues. The V and J ends lost 5 bases and 1 base respectively, with 13 bases between them. Looked up from germline, CDR1 is SGHTA and CDR2 is FQGTGA. The CDR3 DNA sequence: TGTGCCAGCAGCCCTACCCAGGTTGGCACAGATACGCAGTATTTT. Translating gives CASSPTQVGTDTQYF.

This rearrangement joins TRBV5-6 to TRBJ2-1; TRBD1 aligns across 8 bases. The junction had 14 bases not matched to a gene; V was cut back by 5 bases and J by 4 bases. Germline CDR1 and CDR2: SGHDT and YYEEEE. There are 17 residues in the CDR3. The CDR3 loop is CASSHIPGQDSYNEQFF. The CDR3 nucleotides are TGTGCCAGCAGTCATATTCCGGGACAGGACTCTTACAATGAGCAGTTCTTC.

The chain recombines TRBV19 with TRBJ2-7, with 9 bases identical to TRBD1. The CDR3 consists of 15 residues. Unmatched junction bases numbered 5, after V lost 3 bases and J lost 2 bases. Per the germline V gene, CDR1 is LNHDA and CDR2 is SQIVND (reference sequence). DNA for the CDR3: TGTGCCAGTAGTATGGGACAGGGCGTCCCCTACGAGCAGTACTTC. Protein: CASSMGQGVPYEQYF.

V gene TRBV6-6 combines with J gene TRBJ1-5; D is ambiguous. This CDR3 contains 13 residues. Germline-derived CDR1 and CDR2 are MNHNY and SVGAGI (reference sequence). Deletions cut 10 bases from V and 3 bases from J, with 13 bases between. The chain's CDR3 is CATQDGYNQPQHF. CDR3 in DNA: TGTGCCACCCAGGACGGTTACAATCAGCCCCAGCATTTT.

The chain employs TRBV9 and TRBJ1-2, with D possibly being TRBD1 (5 bases). This CDR3 contains 13 residues. V was pared by 0 bases and J by 8 bases, with 11 bases between. Germline CDR1 SGDLS, CDR2 YYNGEE. The CDR3 protein is CASSVDSGPGYTF. CDR3 nucleotide sequence: TGTGCCAGCAGCGTAGATTCAGGGCCAGGCTACACCTTC.

The V and J genes are TRBV7-3 and TRBJ2-2, with unresolved D. Deletions cut 5 bases from V and 6 bases from J, with 13 bases between. The germline V gene encodes CDR1 SGHTA and CDR2 FQGTGA. CDR3 length: 14 amino acids. CDR3 protein: CASSGVPRAGELFF. The DNA for the CDR3 is TGTGCCAGCAGCGGTGTCCCGCGCGCCGGGGAGCTGTTTTTT. The whole variable domain, filled in from reference TRBV7-3 and TRBJ2-2, reads GAGVSQTPSNKVTEKGKYVELRCDPISGHTALYWYRQSLGQGPEFLIYFQGTGAADDSGLPNDRFFAVRPEGSVSTLKIQRTERGDSAVYLCASSGVPRAGELFFGEGSRLTVL.

The chain joins TRBV30 to TRBJ2-3, with D possibly called TRBD1 or TRBD2 (5 bases each). The V end was cut by 1 base, the J end by 4 bases, with 6 bases between. The CDR3 has 12 amino acids. Looked up from germline, CDR1 is GTSNPN and CDR2 is SVGIG (reference sequence). CDR3 DNA sequence: TGTGCCTGGAGTGGGGACCCAGATACGCAGTATTTT. Amino acid sequence: CAWSGDPDTQYF.

The chain has TRBV19 and TRBJ2-3; D is possibly TRBD2 (6 bases). Looked up from germline, CDR1 is LNHDA and CDR2 is SQIVND (reference sequence). Between the trimmed V and J ends, which lost 6 bases and 2 bases, there was a span of 12 bases. This CDR3 has 14 amino acids. The CDR3 is CASRDGLNTDTQYF. CDR3 nucleotide sequence: TGTGCCAGTAGAGACGGACTAAACACAGATACGCAGTATTTT.

The V gene is TRBV27, the J gene TRBJ1-4; 8 nucleotides agree with TRBD1. The ends lost 8 bases at V and 3 bases at J; junction bases unmatched: 14. The CDR3 contains 17 residues. Germline V CDR1 and CDR2: MNHEY, SMNVEV (reference sequence). Here the CDR3 reads CASGILDRAFPNEKLFF. CDR3 DNA sequence: TGTGCCAGCGGAATCCTGGACAGGGCTTTCCCTAATGAAAAACTGTTTTTT. The entire variable domain, with the rest obtained from reference TRBV27 and TRBJ1-4, is as follows: EAQVTQNPRYLITVTGKKLTVTCSQNMNHEYMSWYRQDPGLGLRQIYYSMNVEVTDKGDVPEGYKVSRKEKRNFPLILESPSPNQTSLYFCASGILDRAFPNEKLFFGSGTQLSVL.

In DNA, the CDR3 is TGTGCCAGCAGTTTATACTTCGGGACAGTTGATGGCTACACCTTC. Amino acids: CASSLYFGTVDGYTF. The rearrangement uses TRBV27 and TRBJ1-2, with 7 nucleotides matching TRBD1. CDR1 is MNHEY and CDR2 is SMNVEV in the germline V gene (reference sequence). J was trimmed by 6 bases and V by 1 base; bases with no gene match: 8. CDR3 size: 15 residues.

The chain recombines TRBV10-3 with TRBJ2-1; D gene uncertain. This CDR3 contains 15 residues. Trimming removed 0 bases from V and 9 bases from J, with 15 bases in between. Germline V gene sequence: CDR1 ENHRY, CDR2 SYGVKD. CDR3 sequence reads: CAISESYGRGGEQFF. The CDR3 bases are TGTGCCATCAGTGAGTCATACGGGCGTGGTGGTGAGCAGTTCTTC.

This clone was seen a single time. CDR3: CASSDSRQGTDYGYTF. For the CDR3, the DNA is TGTGCCAGCAGTGATTCCCGACAGGGTACGGACTATGGCTACACCTTC. The J gene is TRBJ1-2, the V gene TRBV6-1; 7 bases are a match to TRBD1. Unmatched junction bases numbered 10, after V lost 3 bases and J lost 3 bases. CDR1 and CDR2 (germline): MNHNS, SASEGT. The CDR3 has 16 amino acids.